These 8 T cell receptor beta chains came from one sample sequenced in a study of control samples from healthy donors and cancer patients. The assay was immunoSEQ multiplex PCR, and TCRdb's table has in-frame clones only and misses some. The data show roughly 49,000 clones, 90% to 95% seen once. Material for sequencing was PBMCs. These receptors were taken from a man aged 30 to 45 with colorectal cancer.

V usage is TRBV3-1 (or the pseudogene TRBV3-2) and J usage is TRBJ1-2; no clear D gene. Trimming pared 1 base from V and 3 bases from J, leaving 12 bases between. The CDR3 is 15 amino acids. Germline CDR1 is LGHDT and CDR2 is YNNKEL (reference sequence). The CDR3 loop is CASSQAGISDYGYTF. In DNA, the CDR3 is TGTGCCAGCAGCCAAGCTGGGATTTCCGACTATGGCTACACCTTC.

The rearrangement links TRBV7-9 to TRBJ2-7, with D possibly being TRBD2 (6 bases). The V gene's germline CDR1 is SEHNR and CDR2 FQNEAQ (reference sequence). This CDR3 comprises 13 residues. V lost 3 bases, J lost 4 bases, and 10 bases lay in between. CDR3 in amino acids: CASSLSGRYEQYV. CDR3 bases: TGTGCCAGCAGCTTGTCGGGGAGGTACGAGCAGTACGTC.

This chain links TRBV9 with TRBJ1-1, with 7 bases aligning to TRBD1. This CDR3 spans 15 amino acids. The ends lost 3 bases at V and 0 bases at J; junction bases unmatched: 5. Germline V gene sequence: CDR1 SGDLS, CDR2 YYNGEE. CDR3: CASSAGTALNTEAFF. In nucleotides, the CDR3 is TGTGCCAGCAGCGCCGGGACAGCCTTGAACACTGAAGCTTTCTTT.

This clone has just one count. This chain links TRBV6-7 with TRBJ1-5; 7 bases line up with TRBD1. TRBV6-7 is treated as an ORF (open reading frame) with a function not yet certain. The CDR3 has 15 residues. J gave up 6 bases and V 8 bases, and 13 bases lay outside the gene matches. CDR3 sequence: CASLSRTGVGQPQHF. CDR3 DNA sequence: TGTGCCAGCCTTTCCCGAACAGGGGTGGGTCAGCCCCAGCATTTT.

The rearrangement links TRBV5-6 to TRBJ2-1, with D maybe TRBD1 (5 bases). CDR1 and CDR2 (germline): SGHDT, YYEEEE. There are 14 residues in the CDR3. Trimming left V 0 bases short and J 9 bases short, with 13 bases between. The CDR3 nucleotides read TGTGCCAGCAGCTTGGAGGGGTTATGGGTTGAGCAGTTCTTC. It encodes CASSLEGLWVEQFF.

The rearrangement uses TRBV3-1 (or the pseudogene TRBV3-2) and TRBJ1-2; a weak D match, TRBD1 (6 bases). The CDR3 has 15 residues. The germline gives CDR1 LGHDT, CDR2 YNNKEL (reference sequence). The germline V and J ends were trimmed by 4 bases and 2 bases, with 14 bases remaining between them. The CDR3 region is CASSLRTAKNYGYTF. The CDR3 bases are TGTGCCAGCAGCCTCAGGACAGCGAAGAACTATGGCTACACCTTC.

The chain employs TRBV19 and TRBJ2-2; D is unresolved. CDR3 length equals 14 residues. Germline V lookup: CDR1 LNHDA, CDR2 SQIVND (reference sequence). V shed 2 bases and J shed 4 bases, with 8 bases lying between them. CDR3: CASSIPYSTGELFF. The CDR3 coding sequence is TGTGCCAGTAGTATACCCTATTCCACCGGGGAGCTGTTTTTT.

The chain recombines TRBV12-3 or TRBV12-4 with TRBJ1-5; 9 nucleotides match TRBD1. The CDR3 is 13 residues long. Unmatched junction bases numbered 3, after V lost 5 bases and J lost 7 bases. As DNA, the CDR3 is TGTGCCAGCAGTGTAACAGGGGGCCAGCCCCAGCATTTT. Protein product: CASSVTGGQPQHF.